These 15 T cell receptor beta chains originate from one sample sequenced in a study of T cell responses to AZD1222 COVID-19 vaccine. The protocol was immunoSEQ multiplex PCR, while the TCRdb copy is restricted to in-frame clones and leaves out a portion. The table lists over 130,000 clones, approximately 94% of them singletons. The sequences come from peripheral blood, collected on day 0 of AZD1222 vaccination. These receptors were obtained from an adult in good health.

The chain has TRBV6-5 and TRBJ1-5; possible D gene TRBD1, 5 bases. V lost 5 bases and J lost 2, with 13 bases in between. Germline V gene data show CDR1 as MNHEY and CDR2 as SVGAGI. The CDR3 totals 15 residues. The CDR3 nucleotides are TGTGCCAGCAGTATATCCCGGGGGGGCAATCAGCCCCAGCATTTT. Its translation: CASSISRGGNQPQHF.

The rearrangement links TRBV12-3 or TRBV12-4 to TRBJ1-4; D uncertain. Trimming left V 2 bases short and J 8 bases short, with 6 bases between. The CDR3 is made up of 12 amino acids. The CDR3 spells CASSLLAEKLFF. CDR3 DNA sequence: TGTGCCAGCAGTTTATTGGCGGAAAAACTGTTTTTT.

Only one count was recorded for this clone. The V call is TRBV7-2, the J call TRBJ2-2; 11 bases match TRBD2. Germline CDR1 and CDR2: SGHTA and FQGNSA. The CDR3 has 16 amino acids. The V gene end was trimmed by 5 bases and the J gene end by 6 bases; junction bases not matched to a gene: 8. The CDR3 loop is CASSPVSGGAPGELFF. The CDR3 DNA reads as TGTGCCAGCAGCCCAGTTAGCGGGGGGGCCCCCGGGGAGCTGTTTTTT.

The chain is built from TRBV27 and TRBJ1-6; a weak D match, TRBD1 (5 bases). CDR1 and CDR2 from the germline V gene are MNHEY and SMNVEV (reference sequence). V lost 2 bases and J 0 bases, leaving 14 bases between the germline ends. This CDR3 region has 18 residues. The CDR3 DNA reads as TGTGCCAGCAGTTTAAACAGCGGGGGAGGCTCCTATAATTCACCCCTCCACTTT. It is translated as CASSLNSGGGSYNSPLHF.

The gene calls are TRBV3-1 (or the pseudogene TRBV3-2) and TRBJ2-7; D remains unclear. Germline V gene lookup returns CDR1 LGHDT and CDR2 YNNKEL (reference sequence). V was trimmed by 5 bases and J by 3 bases, leaving 5 bases between them. The CDR3 extends over 11 amino acids. CDR3 bases: TGTGCCAGCAGCGGGGTCTACGAGCAGTACTTC. Translated: CASSGVYEQYF.

This clone occurred once. The rearrangement joins TRBV19 to TRBJ1-5; D unclear. V gave up 2 bases and J gave up 1 base, with 6 bases separating them. Germline assignment: CDR1 LNHDA and CDR2 SQIVND (reference sequence). This CDR3 has 14 residues. In nucleotides, the CDR3 is TGTGCCAGTAGTATACTTGCCAGCAATCAGCCCCAGCATTTT. Its translation: CASSILASNQPQHF.

This clone was seen a single time. CDR3: CASSEEWLQRSGNTIYF. The CDR3 DNA reads as TGTGCCAGCAGTGAAGAGTGGCTGCAGCGATCTGGAAACACCATATATTTT. The chain employs TRBV6-1 and TRBJ1-3; the D is unclear. Germline-derived CDR1 and CDR2 are MNHNS and SASEGT. Trimming cost V 1 base and J 1 base, with 14 bases left between them. The CDR3 runs to 17 residues.

The gene calls are TRBV19 and TRBJ2-5, with TRBD2 identical over 14 bases. Per germline, CDR1 LNHDA and CDR2 SQIVND (reference sequence). V was clipped by 7 bases and J by 3 bases; unmatched bases: 1. The CDR3 has 14 residues. The CDR3 sequence is CASMGLAGEETQYF. The CDR3 DNA follows: TGTGCCAGTATGGGACTAGCGGGAGAAGAGACCCAGTACTTC.

This clone came up a few times. CDR3 sequence reads: CASRLTPWGYGYTF. For the CDR3, the DNA is TGTGCCAGTAGATTGACACCGTGGGGCTATGGCTACACCTTC. The V gene is TRBV19, the J gene TRBJ1-2; no clear D gene. Germline V gene lookup returns CDR1 LNHDA and CDR2 SQIVND (reference sequence). V dropped 6 bases and J dropped 4 bases, with 15 bases sitting between them. This CDR3 is built from 14 residues.

The chain recombines TRBV30 with TRBJ2-7, with TRBD2 identical over 7 bases. The germline gives CDR1 GTSNPN, CDR2 SVGIG (reference sequence). The CDR3 runs to 14 residues. Trimming took 4 bases from V and 0 from J; bases not matched to a gene: 6. The CDR3 loop reads CAWKPLAASYEQYF. The DNA of the CDR3 is TGTGCCTGGAAACCGCTAGCGGCCTCCTACGAGCAGTACTTC. Looking up the rest from reference TRBV30 and TRBJ2-7 gives the full variable domain: SQTIHQWPATLVQPVGSPLSLECTVEGTSNPNLYWYRQAAGRGLQLLFYSVGIGQISSEVPQNLSASRPQDRQFILSSKKLLLSDSGFYLCAWKPLAASYEQYFGPGTRLTVT.

The chain links TRBV7-2 to TRBJ2-5; no clear D gene. V was cut by 3 bases and J by 1 base, with 12 bases left in between. The germline gives CDR1 SGHTA, CDR2 FQGNSA. The CDR3 consists of 15 residues. For the CDR3, the DNA is TGTGCCAGCAGCTTGAGGCAAAGGGTCCAAGAGACCCAGTACTTC. Its translation: CASSLRQRVQETQYF. The full variable domain, rest sourced from reference TRBV7-2 and TRBJ2-5, is GAGVSQSPSNKVTEKGKDVELRCDPISGHTALYWYRQSLGQGLEFLIYFQGNSAPDKSGLPSDRFSAERTGGSVSTLTIQRTQQEDSAVYLCASSLRQRVQETQYFGPGTRLLVL.

This rearrangement joins TRBV5-1 to TRBJ2-2; perhaps D is TRBD1 or TRBD2 (6 bases each). Germline loops: CDR1 SGHRS, CDR2 YFSETQ. V lost 7 bases and J lost 4, with 14 bases in between. The CDR3 is 14 amino acids. CDR3 nucleotide sequence: TGCGCCAGCGCCGAGGGGGGTCCCACCGGGGAGCTGTTTTTT. It translates to CASAEGGPTGELFF.

The V gene is TRBV5-3, the J gene TRBJ1-2, with a tentative D call TRBD1 (6 bases). TRBV5-3 is marked as an open reading frame, function uncertain. Trimming removed 0 bases from V and 4 bases from J, with 19 bases in between. CDR3 length equals 17 residues. DNA for the CDR3: TGTGCCAGAAGCTTGGAAGTTTTGCAGGGGACAATCTATGGCTACACCTTC. Encoded protein: CARSLEVLQGTIYGYTF.

This chain links TRBV6-1 with TRBJ2-7; 7 bases fit TRBD1. The germline V gene encodes CDR1 MNHNS and CDR2 SASEGT. Trimming at V came to 1 base and at J to 2 bases, leaving 2 bases not matched to a gene. The CDR3 extends over 14 amino acids. DNA of the CDR3: TGTGCCAGCAGTGAAGGTGGGACAGCCTACGAGCAGTACTTC. Translation gives CASSEGGTAYEQYF.

This rearrangement joins TRBV3-1 (or the pseudogene TRBV3-2) to TRBJ1-6; the D is unclear. The CDR3 spans 15 residues. V was pared by 1 base and J by 6 bases, with 10 bases between. Germline values: CDR1 LGHDT, CDR2 YNNKEL (reference sequence). The CDR3: CASSQGQALNSPLHF. CDR3 coding DNA: TGTGCCAGCAGCCAAGGGCAGGCCCTTAATTCACCCCTCCACTTT.